These 27 T cell receptor beta chains originate from one sample sequenced in a study of OX40 agonist ivuxolimab in advanced cancers. The library relied on the immunoSEQ multiplex PCR assay. TCRdb obtained this table from immuneACCESS and retained in-frame rearrangements with V and J assigned. These tables miss some clones; where compared with another copy, unresolved V genes account for less than half of the shortfall, and the remainder is unexplained. The sample includes about 80,000 clones, with roughly 86% observed a single time. Around a quarter of the sample is in the top ten clones. This material consisted of CD4+ or CD8+ T cells sorted from blood, taken in a trial of the OX40 agonist ivuxolimab. Receptors were obtained from an adult with an advanced solid tumor such as melanoma, head and neck, liver or kidney cancer.

J is TRBJ1-2 and V is TRBV2; D is unresolved. Germline CDR1 is SNHLY and CDR2 is FYNNEI. V lost 0 bases, J lost 8 bases, and 13 bases lay in between. The CDR3 runs to 14 residues. CDR3 in amino acids: CASSEASAWRGYTF. In nucleotides, the CDR3 is TGTGCCAGCAGTGAAGCGTCCGCGTGGAGGGGCTACACCTTC.

J is TRBJ2-1 and V is TRBV18; D unresolved. Trimming removed 3 bases at V and 7 bases at J, with 7 bases between. CDR3 length: 12 residues. Germline CDR1 and CDR2: KGHSH and LQKENI. As DNA, the CDR3 is TGTGCCAGCTCACCCTCCCGGAATGAGCAGTTCTTC. Encoded protein: CASSPSRNEQFF.

The chain carries TRBV2 and TRBJ1-2; no definite D call. Trimming pared 6 bases from V and 0 bases from J, leaving 14 bases between. Germline V gives CDR1 SNHLY, CDR2 FYNNEI. The CDR3 consists of 15 residues. This chain's CDR3 is CASSETTHTNYGYTF. In DNA, the CDR3 is TGTGCCAGCAGCGAAACCACGCACACTAACTATGGCTACACCTTC. The full variable domain, rest sourced from reference TRBV2 and TRBJ1-2, is EPEVTQTPSHQVTQMGQEVILRCVPISNHLYFYWYRQILGQKVEFLVSFYNNEISEKSEIFDDQFSVERPDGSNFTLKIRSTKLEDSAMYFCASSETTHTNYGYTFGSGTRLTVV.

This sequence joins TRBV12-5 and TRBJ2-5; D might be TRBD1 (5 bases). With the DNA end fitting TRBJ2-7 better, the J assignment may be wrong. CDR1 LGHNT and CDR2 FRNRAP come from the germline V gene. The CDR3 loop spans 14 amino acids. The CDR3 DNA reads TGTGCTAGTAGGAGCACAGGCAGCTCCTACGAGCAGTACTTC. This gives the protein CASRSTGSSYEQYF.

The genes are TRBV7-2 and TRBJ1-4; TRBD1 might be the D (5 bases). Germline V lookup: CDR1 SGHTA, CDR2 FQGNSA. The CDR3 consists of 14 residues. The V gene lost 2 bases and the J gene lost 3 bases, with 7 bases spanning the gap. CDR3 amino acids: CASSLRGSNEKLFF. CDR3 bases: TGTGCCAGCAGCTTAAGGGGATCTAATGAAAAACTGTTTTTT.

This clone was counted a few times. This chain uses TRBV19 with TRBJ1-5; TRBD1 matches at 9 bases. The CDR3 length is 14 residues. CDR1 is LNHDA and CDR2 is SQIVND in the germline V gene (reference sequence). Losses at the gene ends were 6 bases for V and 6 bases for J; bases not matched to a gene: 6. The CDR3 sequence is CASSPTGGGQPQHF. The CDR3 DNA reads as TGTGCCAGTAGCCCGACAGGGGGAGGTCAGCCCCAGCATTTT.

This clone was detected only a few times. The gene calls are TRBV30 and TRBJ1-5; D may be TRBD1 (5 bases). With 1 base removed from V and 0 bases from J, the gap between germline ends came to 10 bases. The CDR3 contains 15 residues. The germline CDR1 and CDR2 sequences are GTSNPN and SVGIG (reference sequence). The chain's CDR3 is CAWSDGGDSNQPQHF. Written as DNA, the CDR3 is TGTGCCTGGAGTGATGGAGGGGATAGCAATCAGCCCCAGCATTTT. Full variable domain (rest looked up from reference TRBV30 and TRBJ1-5): SQTIHQWPATLVQPVGSPLSLECTVEGTSNPNLYWYRQAAGRGLQLLFYSVGIGQISSEVPQNLSASRPQDRQFILSSKKLLLSDSGFYLCAWSDGGDSNQPQHFGDGTRLSIL.

The V gene is TRBV11-2, the J gene TRBJ2-5; TRBD1 matches at 7 bases. J lost 1 base, V lost 3 bases, and 2 bases had no gene match. CDR1 is SGHAT, CDR2 FQNNGV, per germline. The length of the CDR3 is 14 residues. The CDR3 sequence: CASSFGTVQETQYF. CDR3 DNA sequence: TGTGCCAGCAGCTTCGGGACAGTCCAAGAGACCCAGTACTTC.

The chain carries TRBV5-1 and TRBJ2-3; either TRBD1 or TRBD2 may fit D (5 bases each). Germline assignment: CDR1 SGHRS and CDR2 YFSETQ. V lost 0 bases and J 1 base, leaving 9 bases between the germline ends. CDR3 length equals 15 residues. The CDR3 reads CASSLGRGRTDTQYF. The CDR3 nucleotides read TGCGCCAGCAGCTTGGGACGGGGCCGCACAGATACGCAGTATTTT.

This clone was detected once. This chain links TRBV19 with TRBJ2-3; possible D gene TRBD2, 6 bases. With 10 bases removed from V and 3 bases from J, the gap between germline ends came to 14 bases. There are 13 residues in the CDR3. Germline assignment: CDR1 LNHDA and CDR2 SQIVND (reference sequence). CDR3 protein: CATGLQLTDTQYF. CDR3 nucleotides: TGTGCCACGGGACTCCAGCTTACAGATACGCAGTATTTT.

This clone was recorded a few times. The chain links TRBV4-1 to TRBJ1-2; TRBD1 matches at 7 bases. Germline CDR1 is MGHRA and CDR2 is YSYEKL. The CDR3 is made up of 16 amino acids. Unmatched junction bases numbered 15, after V lost 3 bases and J lost 8 bases. CDR3 nucleotides: TGCGCCAGCAGCCAGGTTCCGGGACAGACCTCGGGGGGCTACACCTTC. It yields the protein CASSQVPGQTSGGYTF.

This chain joins TRBV5-1 and TRBJ2-3, with a weak D call TRBD2 (6 bases). Trimming took off 1 base at V and 6 bases at J, with 9 bases between the two ends. The germline gives CDR1 SGHRS, CDR2 YFSETQ. The CDR3 contains 13 residues. CDR3 bases: TGCGCCAGCAGCTTGCTCCGGGAGGATACGCAGTATTTT. This translates into CASSLLREDTQYF.

The rearrangement joins TRBV27 to TRBJ1-2; D is uncertain. Trimming shortened V by 5 bases and J by 5 bases, and 6 bases separated the two germline ends. From germline, CDR1 is MNHEY and CDR2 SMNVEV (reference sequence). This CDR3 is built from 11 residues. CDR3 residues: CASSNSYGYTF. The CDR3, as DNA: TGTGCCAGCAGTAACTCTTATGGCTACACCTTC.

This sequence joins TRBV10-3 and TRBJ2-6; TRBD2 is a possible D gene (5 bases). The germline CDR1 and CDR2 sequences are ENHRY and SYGVKD. CDR3 size: 16 residues. V lost 4 bases and J lost 4, with 14 bases in between. The CDR3 DNA is TGTGCCATCAGTGTCGGCTCCTCGGGGGGGGCCAACGTCCTGACTTTC. Translated, it gives CAISVGSSGGANVLTF.

CDR3 sequence reads: CSVGASSGNTIYF. The CDR3 coding sequence is TGCAGCGTTGGGGCGAGCTCTGGAAACACCATATATTTT. V is TRBV29-1 and J is TRBJ1-3; D is unresolved. The germline CDR1 and CDR2 sequences are SQVTM and ANQGSEA. Trimming left V 4 bases short and J 0 bases short, with 7 bases between. The CDR3 runs 13 residues.

The chain links TRBV14 to TRBJ2-7; TRBD2 matches 13 bases. The CDR3 extends over 15 amino acids. The V gene's germline CDR1 is SGHDN and CDR2 FVKESK. J lost 7 bases, V lost 4 bases, and 7 bases had no gene match. CDR3 coding DNA: TGTGCCAGCAGCCCACTAGCGGGAGGGCCCGGAGAGCAGTACTTC. Translating it yields CASSPLAGGPGEQYF. The full variable domain, completed using reference TRBV14 and TRBJ2-7, is EAGVTQFPSHSVIEKGQTVTLRCDPISGHDNLYWYRRVMGKEIKFLLHFVKESKQDESGMPNNRFLAERTGGTYSTLKVQPAELEDSGVYFCASSPLAGGPGEQYFGPGTRLTVT.

CDR3 sequence reads: CAWSMTGSGNTIYF. As DNA, the CDR3 is TGTGCCTGGAGTATGACAGGGAGCGGAAACACCATATATTTT. This rearrangement joins TRBV30 to TRBJ1-3; 7 positions match TRBD1. V was clipped by 2 bases and J by 4 bases; unmatched bases: 5. CDR3 size: 14 residues. CDR1 GTSNPN and CDR2 SVGIG come from the germline V gene (reference sequence). Variable domain in full (rest from reference TRBV30 and TRBJ1-3): SQTIHQWPATLVQPVGSPLSLECTVEGTSNPNLYWYRQAAGRGLQLLFYSVGIGQISSEVPQNLSASRPQDRQFILSSKKLLLSDSGFYLCAWSMTGSGNTIYFGEGSWLTVV.

This chain links TRBV28 with TRBJ2-4; D ambiguous. V was clipped by 5 bases and J by 9 bases, with 14 bases between them. Germline V CDR1 and CDR2: MDHEN, SYDVKM. The CDR3 totals 13 residues. Here the CDR3 DNA reads TGTGCCAGCAGTGGGGTATCGACCGCCATTCAGTACTTC. Its translation is CASSGVSTAIQYF.

The CDR3 region is CASSPESTGNTGELFF. The CDR3 DNA reads as TGCGCCAGCAGCCCAGAATCGACAGGGAACACCGGGGAGCTGTTTTTT. The chain carries TRBV4-1 and TRBJ2-2, with a tentative D call TRBD1 (6 bases). Trimming took 4 bases from V and 1 from J, leaving 13 bases between them. This CDR3 is 16 amino acids long. Germline CDR1 is MGHRA and CDR2 is YSYEKL.

V and J are TRBV6-6 and TRBJ1-3, with 8 bases lining up with TRBD1. The germline V gene encodes CDR1 MNHNY and CDR2 SVGAGI (reference sequence). The trim removed 0 bases at V and 5 bases at J, leaving 3 bases unmatched. CDR3 length: 15 amino acids. CDR3 protein: CASSYSTGVRNTIYF. The CDR3 coding sequence is TGTGCCAGCAGTTACTCGACAGGGGTTCGAAACACCATATATTTT.

The rearrangement links TRBV5-1 to TRBJ2-7; 9 nucleotides align to TRBD2. The length of the CDR3 is 15 residues. CDR1 SGHRS and CDR2 YFSETQ come from the germline V gene. V shed 4 bases and J 0 bases; nucleotides not matched to a gene: 5. The CDR3 protein is CASSLRLAASYEQYF. CDR3 DNA sequence: TGCGCCAGCAGCCTGAGACTAGCGGCCTCCTACGAGCAGTACTTC. Full variable domain (rest looked up from reference TRBV5-1 and TRBJ2-7): KAGVTQTPRYLIKTRGQQVTLSCSPISGHRSVSWYQQTPGQGLQFLFEYFSETQRNKGNFPGRFSGRQFSNSRSEMNVSTLELGDSALYLCASSLRLAASYEQYFGPGTRLTVT.

The sample holds a few counts of this clone. The chain recombines TRBV28 with TRBJ2-7, with 11 bases that match TRBD2. The trim removed 0 bases at V and 7 bases at J, leaving 11 bases unmatched. The CDR3 is made up of 17 amino acids. CDR1 MDHEN and CDR2 SYDVKM come from the germline V gene. The CDR3 spells CASSLWRLAGGPGEQYF. CDR3 in DNA: TGTGCCAGCAGTTTATGGCGATTAGCGGGGGGGCCGGGGGAGCAGTACTTC.

This rearrangement joins TRBV6-5 to TRBJ2-3, with a possible D match to TRBD2 (6 bases). The V gene lost 7 bases and the J gene lost 2 bases, with 16 bases spanning the gap. The CDR3 sequence is 15 residues long. Germline lookup yields CDR1 MNHEY and CDR2 SVGAGI. Here the CDR3 reads CASTLRGSNTDTQYF. The CDR3 DNA reads as TGTGCCAGCACTTTACGGGGGAGTAACACAGATACGCAGTATTTT.

The V and J genes are TRBV5-1 and TRBJ1-1; D unclear. The germline V and J ends were trimmed by 3 bases and 4 bases, with 13 bases remaining between them. This CDR3 is built from 14 residues. Per germline, CDR1 SGHRS and CDR2 YFSETQ. CDR3 DNA sequence: TGCGCCAGCAGCTCGTCGGGGATTGGCACTGAAGCTTTCTTT. Residues: CASSSSGIGTEAFF.

The V call is TRBV7-2, the J call TRBJ2-7; D not certain. The V and J ends lost 4 bases and 3 bases respectively, with 4 bases between them. The CDR3 sequence is 11 residues long. Per the germline V gene, CDR1 is SGHTA and CDR2 is FQGNSA. The CDR3 DNA is TGTGCCAGCAGCTCCTTCTACGAGCAGTACTTC. Its protein product is CASSSFYEQYF.

The chain recombines TRBV11-3 with TRBJ1-1, with a possible D match to TRBD1 (5 bases). With 3 bases removed from V and 7 bases from J, the gap between germline ends came to 9 bases. CDR3 length equals 12 residues. The germline CDR1 and CDR2 sequences are SGHNT and YENEEA. In DNA, the CDR3 is TGTGCCAGCAGCTTGGAGGGGCGTGAAGCTTTCTTT. Its protein is CASSLEGREAFF.

V usage is TRBV4-1 and J usage is TRBJ2-1; 11 bases match TRBD1. The germline V gene has CDR1 MGHRA and CDR2 YSYEKL. This CDR3 is 15 amino acids long. V lost 4 bases to trimming and J lost 7 bases; unmatched junction nucleotides: 6. The CDR3 nucleotides are TGCGCCAGCAGCCCCGGGACAGGGGGAAGGAATGAGCAGTTCTTC. Translating gives CASSPGTGGRNEQFF.